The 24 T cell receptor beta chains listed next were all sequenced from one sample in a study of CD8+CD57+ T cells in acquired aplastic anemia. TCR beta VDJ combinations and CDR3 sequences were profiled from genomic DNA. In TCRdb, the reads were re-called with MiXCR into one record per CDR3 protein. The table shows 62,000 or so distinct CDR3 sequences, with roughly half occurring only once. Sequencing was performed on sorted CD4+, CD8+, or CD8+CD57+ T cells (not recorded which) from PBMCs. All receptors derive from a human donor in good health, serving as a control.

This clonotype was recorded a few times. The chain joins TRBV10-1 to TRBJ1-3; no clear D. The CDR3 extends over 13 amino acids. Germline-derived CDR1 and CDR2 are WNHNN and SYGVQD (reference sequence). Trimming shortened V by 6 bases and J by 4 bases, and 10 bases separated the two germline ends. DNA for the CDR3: TGCGCCAGCAGGTTGCGGGAAGGAAACACCATATATTTT. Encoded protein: CASRLREGNTIYF.

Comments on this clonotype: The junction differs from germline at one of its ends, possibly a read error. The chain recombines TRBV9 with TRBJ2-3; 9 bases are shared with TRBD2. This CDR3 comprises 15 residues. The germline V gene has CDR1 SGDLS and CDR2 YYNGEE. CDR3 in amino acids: CASSVSGSRTDTQYF. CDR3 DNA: TGTGCCAGCAGCGTTAGCGGGAGTCGCACAGATACGCAGTACTTT.

CDR3 sequence: CASSLGGTDEKLFF. The CDR3 DNA is TGTGCCAGCAGCTTAGGAGGGACAGATGAAAAACTGTTTTTT. The chain carries TRBV7-3 and TRBJ1-4; 7 bases map to TRBD1. This CDR3 spans 14 amino acids. V shed 2 bases and J 6 bases; nucleotides not matched to a gene: 3. The germline gives CDR1 SGHTA, CDR2 FQGTGA.

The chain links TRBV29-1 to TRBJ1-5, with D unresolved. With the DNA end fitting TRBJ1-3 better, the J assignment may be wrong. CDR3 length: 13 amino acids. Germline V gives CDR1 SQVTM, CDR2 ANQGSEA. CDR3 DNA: TGCAGCGTTGCAGCCGGGTGGGGAAACACCATATATTTT. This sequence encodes CSVAAGWGNTIYF.

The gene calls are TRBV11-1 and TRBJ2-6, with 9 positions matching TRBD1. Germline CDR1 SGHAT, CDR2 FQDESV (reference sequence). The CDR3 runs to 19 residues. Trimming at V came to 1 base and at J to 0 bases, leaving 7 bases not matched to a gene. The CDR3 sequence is CASSLEGQGFTSGANVLTF. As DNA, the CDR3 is TGTGCCAGCAGCTTAGAGGGACAGGGTTTCACCTCTGGGGCCAACGTCCTGACTTTC.

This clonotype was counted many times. This CDR3 is CASSSRPDTQYF. CDR3 nucleotides: TGTGCCAGCAGTTCTCGTCCAGATACGCAGTATTTT. This chain links TRBV6-5 with TRBJ2-3; D ambiguous. The CDR3 totals 12 residues. Germline CDR1 reads MNHEY; CDR2 reads SVGAGI. The V and J ends lost 4 bases and 4 bases respectively, with 6 bases between them.

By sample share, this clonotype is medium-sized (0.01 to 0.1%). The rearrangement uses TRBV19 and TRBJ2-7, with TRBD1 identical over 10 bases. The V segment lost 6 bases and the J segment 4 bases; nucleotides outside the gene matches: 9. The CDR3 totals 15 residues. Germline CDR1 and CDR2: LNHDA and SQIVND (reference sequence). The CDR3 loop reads CASREIGTGVYEQYF. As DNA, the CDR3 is TGTGCCAGTAGGGAGATTGGGACAGGGGTTTACGAGCAGTACTTC.

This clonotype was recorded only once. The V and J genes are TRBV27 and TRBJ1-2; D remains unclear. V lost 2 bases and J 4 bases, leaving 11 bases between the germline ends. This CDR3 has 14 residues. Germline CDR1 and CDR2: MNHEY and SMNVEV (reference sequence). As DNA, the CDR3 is TGTGCCAGCAGTTTAAACACTAGGACCTATGGCTACACCTTC. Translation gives CASSLNTRTYGYTF.

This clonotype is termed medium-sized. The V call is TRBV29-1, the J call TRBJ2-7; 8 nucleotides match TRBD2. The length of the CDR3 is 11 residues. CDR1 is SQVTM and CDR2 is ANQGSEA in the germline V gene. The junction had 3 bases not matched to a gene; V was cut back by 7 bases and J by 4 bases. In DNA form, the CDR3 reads TGCAGCGGACGGGGGGGGTACGAGCAGTACTTC. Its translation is CSGRGGYEQYF.

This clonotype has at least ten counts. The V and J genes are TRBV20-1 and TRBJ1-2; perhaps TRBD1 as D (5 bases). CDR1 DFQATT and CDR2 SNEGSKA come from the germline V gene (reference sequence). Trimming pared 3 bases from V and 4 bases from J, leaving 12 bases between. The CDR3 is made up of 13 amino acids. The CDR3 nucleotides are TGCAGTGCTAGGCTGCAGGGAATCTATGGCTACACCTTC. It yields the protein CSARLQGIYGYTF.

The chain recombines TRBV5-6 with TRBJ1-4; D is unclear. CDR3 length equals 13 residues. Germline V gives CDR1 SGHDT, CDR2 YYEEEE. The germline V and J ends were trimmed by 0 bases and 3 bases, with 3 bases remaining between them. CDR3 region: CASSLGANEKLFF. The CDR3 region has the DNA TGTGCCAGCAGCTTGGGCGCTAATGAAAAACTGTTTTTT.

CDR3 amino acids: CATSRPRAGSTEAFF. As DNA, the CDR3 is TGTGCCACCAGCAGACCTAGGGCAGGGAGTACTGAAGCTTTCTTT. The chain couples TRBV15 to TRBJ1-1; TRBD1 might be the D (5 bases). V shed 2 bases and J shed 5 bases, with 15 bases lying between them. Germline assignment: CDR1 LNHNV and CDR2 YYDKDF (reference sequence). The CDR3 runs to 15 residues.

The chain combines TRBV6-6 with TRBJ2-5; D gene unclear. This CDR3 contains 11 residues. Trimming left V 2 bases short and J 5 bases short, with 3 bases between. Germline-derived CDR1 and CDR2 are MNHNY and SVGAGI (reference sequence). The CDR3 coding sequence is TGTGCCAGCAGTTACGGGGAGACCCAGTACTTC. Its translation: CASSYGETQYF.

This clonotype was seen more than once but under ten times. CDR3 region: CASSPSQGAHGYTF. CDR3 sequence (DNA): TGTGCCAGCTCACCATCACAGGGGGCCCATGGCTACACCTTC. The chain is built from TRBV11-2 and TRBJ1-2; 9 bases map to TRBD1. The CDR3 contains 14 residues. Trimming at V came to 8 bases and at J to 6 bases, leaving 10 bases not matched to a gene. Germline V CDR1 and CDR2: SGHAT, FQNNGV.

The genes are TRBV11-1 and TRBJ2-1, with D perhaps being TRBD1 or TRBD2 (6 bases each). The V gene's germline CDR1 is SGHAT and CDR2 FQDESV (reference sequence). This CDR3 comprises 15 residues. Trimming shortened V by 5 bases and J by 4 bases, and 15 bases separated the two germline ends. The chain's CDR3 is CASSGGGSGYNEQFF. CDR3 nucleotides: TGTGCCAGCAGCGGAGGGGGGAGCGGGTACAATGAGCAGTTCTTC. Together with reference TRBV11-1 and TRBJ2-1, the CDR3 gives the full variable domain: EAEVAQSPRYKITEKSQAVAFWCDPISGHATLYWYRQILGQGPELLVQFQDESVVDDSQLPKDRFSAERLKGVDSTLKIQPAELGDSAMYLCASSGGGSGYNEQFFGPGTRLTVL.

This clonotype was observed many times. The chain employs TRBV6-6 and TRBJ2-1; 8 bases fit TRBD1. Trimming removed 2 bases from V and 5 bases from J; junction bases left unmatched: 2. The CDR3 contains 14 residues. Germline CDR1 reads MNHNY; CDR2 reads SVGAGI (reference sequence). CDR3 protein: CASSYQGAHNEQFF. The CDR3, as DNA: TGTGCCAGCAGTTACCAGGGGGCACACAATGAGCAGTTCTTC.

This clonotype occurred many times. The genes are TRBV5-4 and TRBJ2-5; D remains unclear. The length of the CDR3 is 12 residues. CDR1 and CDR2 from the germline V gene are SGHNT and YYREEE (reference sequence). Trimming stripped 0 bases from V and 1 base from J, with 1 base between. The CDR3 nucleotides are TGTGCCAGCAGCTTGGTCCAAGAGACCCAGTACTTC. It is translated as CASSLVQETQYF.

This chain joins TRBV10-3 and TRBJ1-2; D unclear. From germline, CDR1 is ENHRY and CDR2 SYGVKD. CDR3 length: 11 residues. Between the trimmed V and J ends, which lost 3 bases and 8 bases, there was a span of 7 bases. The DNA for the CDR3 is TGTGCCATCAGTGAACCGGAGGGCTACACCTTC. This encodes CAISEPEGYTF.

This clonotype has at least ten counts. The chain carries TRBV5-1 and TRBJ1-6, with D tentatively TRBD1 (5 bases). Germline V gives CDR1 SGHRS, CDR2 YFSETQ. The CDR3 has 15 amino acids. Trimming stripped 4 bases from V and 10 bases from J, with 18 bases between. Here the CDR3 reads CASSPNPGGGSPLHF. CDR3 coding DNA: TGCGCCAGCAGCCCCAACCCCGGGGGAGGATCACCCCTCCACTTT.

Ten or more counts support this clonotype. CDR3 DNA sequence: TGTGCCAGCAGCTTAGTGGTTTGGGACAGACCTACTGAAGCTTTCTTT. Protein sequence: CASSLVVWDRPTEAFF. The chain employs TRBV11-2 and TRBJ1-1; 7 bases align to TRBD1. CDR3 length: 16 amino acids. Germline CDR1 is SGHAT and CDR2 is FQNNGV. Trimming took 1 base from V and 5 from J; bases not matched to a gene: 10.

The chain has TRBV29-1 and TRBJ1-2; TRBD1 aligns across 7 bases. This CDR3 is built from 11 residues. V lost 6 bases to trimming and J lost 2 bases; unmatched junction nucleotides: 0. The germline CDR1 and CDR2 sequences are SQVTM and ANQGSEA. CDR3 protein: CSVTGNYGYTF. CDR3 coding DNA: TGCAGCGTGACAGGGAACTATGGCTACACCTTC. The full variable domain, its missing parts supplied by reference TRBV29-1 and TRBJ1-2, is SAVISQKPSRDICQRGTSLTIQCQVDSQVTMMFWYRQQPGQSLTLIATANQGSEATYESGFVIDKFPISRPNLTFSTLTVSNMSPEDSSIYLCSVTGNYGYTFGSGTRLTVV.

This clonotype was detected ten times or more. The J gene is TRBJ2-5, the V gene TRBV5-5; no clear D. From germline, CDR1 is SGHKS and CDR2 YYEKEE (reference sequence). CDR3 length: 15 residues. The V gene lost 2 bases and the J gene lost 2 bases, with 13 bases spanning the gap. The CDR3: CASSFHSASQETQYF. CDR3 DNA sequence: TGTGCCAGCAGCTTCCACAGCGCTTCTCAAGAGACCCAGTACTTC.

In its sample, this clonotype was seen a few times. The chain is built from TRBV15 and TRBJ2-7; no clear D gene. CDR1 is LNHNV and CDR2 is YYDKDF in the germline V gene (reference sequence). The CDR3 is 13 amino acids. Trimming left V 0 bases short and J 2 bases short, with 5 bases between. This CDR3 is CATSRDLTYEQYF. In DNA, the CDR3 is TGTGCCACCAGCAGAGATTTGACCTACGAGCAGTACTTC. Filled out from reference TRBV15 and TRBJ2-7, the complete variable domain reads DAMVIQNPRYQVTQFGKPVTLSCSQTLNHNVMYWYQQKSSQAPKLLFHYYDKDFNNEADTPDNFQSRRPNTSFCFLDIRSPGLGDTAMYLCATSRDLTYEQYFGPGTRLTVT.

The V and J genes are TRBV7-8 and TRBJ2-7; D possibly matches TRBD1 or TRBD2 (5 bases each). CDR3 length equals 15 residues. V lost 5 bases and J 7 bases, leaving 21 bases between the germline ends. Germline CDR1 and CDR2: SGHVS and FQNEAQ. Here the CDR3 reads CASSVTGTEFDEQYF. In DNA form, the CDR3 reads TGTGCCAGCAGCGTGACCGGGACCGAGTTCGATGAGCAGTACTTC.